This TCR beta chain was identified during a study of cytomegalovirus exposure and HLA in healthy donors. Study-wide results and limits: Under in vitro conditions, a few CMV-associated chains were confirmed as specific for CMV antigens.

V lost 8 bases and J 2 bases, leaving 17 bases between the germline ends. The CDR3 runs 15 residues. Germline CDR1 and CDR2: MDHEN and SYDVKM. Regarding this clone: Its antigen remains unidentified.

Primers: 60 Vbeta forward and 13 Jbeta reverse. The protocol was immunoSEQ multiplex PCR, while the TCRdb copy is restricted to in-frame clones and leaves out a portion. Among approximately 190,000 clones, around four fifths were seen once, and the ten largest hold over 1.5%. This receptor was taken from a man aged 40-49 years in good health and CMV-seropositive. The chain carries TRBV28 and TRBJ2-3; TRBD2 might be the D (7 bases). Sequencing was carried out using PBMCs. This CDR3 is CASQGLAVLTDTQYF. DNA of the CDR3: TGTGCCAGCCAGGGGCTAGCGGTCCTCACAGATACGCAGTATTTT.